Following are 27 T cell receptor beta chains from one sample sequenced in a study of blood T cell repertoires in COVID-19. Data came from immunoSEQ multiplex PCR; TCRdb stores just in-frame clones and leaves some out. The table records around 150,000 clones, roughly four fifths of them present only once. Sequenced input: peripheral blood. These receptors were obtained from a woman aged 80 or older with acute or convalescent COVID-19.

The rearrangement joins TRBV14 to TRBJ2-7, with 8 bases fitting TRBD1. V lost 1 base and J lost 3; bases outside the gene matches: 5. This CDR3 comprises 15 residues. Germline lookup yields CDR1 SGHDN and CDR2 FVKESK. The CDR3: CASSQGQGMFYEQYF. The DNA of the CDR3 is TGTGCCAGCAGCCAAGGACAGGGGATGTTCTACGAGCAGTACTTC. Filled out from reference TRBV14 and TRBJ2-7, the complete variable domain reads EAGVTQFPSHSVIEKGQTVTLRCDPISGHDNLYWYRRVMGKEIKFLLHFVKESKQDESGMPNNRFLAERTGGTYSTLKVQPAELEDSGVYFCASSQGQGMFYEQYFGPGTRLTVT.

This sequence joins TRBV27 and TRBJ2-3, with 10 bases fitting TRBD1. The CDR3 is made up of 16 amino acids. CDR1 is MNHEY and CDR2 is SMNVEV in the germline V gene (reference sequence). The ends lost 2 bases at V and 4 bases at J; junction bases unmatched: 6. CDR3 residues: CASSLETGGSPDTQYF. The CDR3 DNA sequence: TGTGCCAGCAGTTTAGAGACAGGGGGCTCCCCAGATACGCAGTATTTT.

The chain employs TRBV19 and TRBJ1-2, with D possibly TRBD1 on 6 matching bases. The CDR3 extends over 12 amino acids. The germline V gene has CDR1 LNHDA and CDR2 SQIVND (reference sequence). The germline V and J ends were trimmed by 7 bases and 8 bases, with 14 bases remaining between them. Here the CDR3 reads CASKRGGEGYTF. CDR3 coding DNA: TGTGCCAGTAAGCGGGGGGGCGAAGGCTACACCTTC.

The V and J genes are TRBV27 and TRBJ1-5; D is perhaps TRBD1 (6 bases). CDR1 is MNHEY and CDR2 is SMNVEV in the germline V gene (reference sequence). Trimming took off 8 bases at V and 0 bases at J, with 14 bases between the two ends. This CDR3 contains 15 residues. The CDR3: CASQDRFYSNQPQHF. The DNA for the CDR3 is TGTGCCAGCCAAGACAGGTTTTATAGCAATCAGCCCCAGCATTTT.

This CDR3 reads CASSSRRDSKNIQYF. CDR3 coding DNA: TGTGCCAGCAGCTCTCGCCGGGACAGCAAAAACATTCAGTACTTC. V usage is TRBV7-9 and J usage is TRBJ2-4; 7 positions match TRBD1. Germline values: CDR1 SEHNR, CDR2 FQNEAQ (reference sequence). The ends lost 4 bases at V and 3 bases at J; junction bases unmatched: 6. CDR3 size: 15 residues.

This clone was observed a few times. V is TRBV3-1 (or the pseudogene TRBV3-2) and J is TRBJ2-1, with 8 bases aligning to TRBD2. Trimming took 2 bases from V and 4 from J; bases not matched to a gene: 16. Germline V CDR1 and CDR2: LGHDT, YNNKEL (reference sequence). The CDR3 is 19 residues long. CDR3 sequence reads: CASSQLRRRVAGLYNEQFF. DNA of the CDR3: TGTGCCAGCAGCCAATTGCGTCGGAGGGTAGCGGGGCTTTACAATGAGCAGTTCTTC.

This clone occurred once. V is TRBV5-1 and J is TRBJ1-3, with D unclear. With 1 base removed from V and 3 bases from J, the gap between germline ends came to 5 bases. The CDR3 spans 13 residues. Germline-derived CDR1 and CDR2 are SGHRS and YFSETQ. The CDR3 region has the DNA TGCGCCAGCAGCTTGAATCGTGGAAACACCATATATTTT. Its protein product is CASSLNRGNTIYF. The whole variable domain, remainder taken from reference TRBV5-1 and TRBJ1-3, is KAGVTQTPRYLIKTRGQQVTLSCSPISGHRSVSWYQQTPGQGLQFLFEYFSETQRNKGNFPGRFSGRQFSNSRSEMNVSTLELGDSALYLCASSLNRGNTIYFGEGSWLTVV.

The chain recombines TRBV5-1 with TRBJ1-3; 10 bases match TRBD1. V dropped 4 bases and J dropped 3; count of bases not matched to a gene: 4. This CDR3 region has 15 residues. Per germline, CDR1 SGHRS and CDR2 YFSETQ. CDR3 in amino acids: CASSTDRGFGNTIYF. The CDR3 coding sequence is TGCGCCAGCAGCACGGACAGGGGGTTTGGAAACACCATATATTTT.

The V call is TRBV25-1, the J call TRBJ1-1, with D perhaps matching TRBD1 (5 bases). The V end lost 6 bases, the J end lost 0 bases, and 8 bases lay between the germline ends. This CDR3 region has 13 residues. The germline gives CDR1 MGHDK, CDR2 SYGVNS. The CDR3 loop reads CASRRQLNTEAFF. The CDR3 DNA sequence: TGTGCCAGCAGGAGACAGTTGAACACTGAAGCTTTCTTT.

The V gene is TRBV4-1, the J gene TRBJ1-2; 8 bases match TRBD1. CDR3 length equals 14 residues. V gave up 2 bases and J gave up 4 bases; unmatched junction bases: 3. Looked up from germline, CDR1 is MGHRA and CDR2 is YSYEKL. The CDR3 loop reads CASSQIDRGYGYTF. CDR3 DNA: TGCGCCAGCAGCCAAATAGACAGGGGCTATGGCTACACCTTC.

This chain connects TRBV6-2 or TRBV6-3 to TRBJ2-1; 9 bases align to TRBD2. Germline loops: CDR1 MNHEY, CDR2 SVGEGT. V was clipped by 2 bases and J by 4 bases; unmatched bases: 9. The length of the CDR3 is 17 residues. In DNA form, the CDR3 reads TGTGCCAGCAGTTACACTAGCGGGCCGTCCTTTTACAATGAGCAGTTCTTC. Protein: CASSYTSGPSFYNEQFF.

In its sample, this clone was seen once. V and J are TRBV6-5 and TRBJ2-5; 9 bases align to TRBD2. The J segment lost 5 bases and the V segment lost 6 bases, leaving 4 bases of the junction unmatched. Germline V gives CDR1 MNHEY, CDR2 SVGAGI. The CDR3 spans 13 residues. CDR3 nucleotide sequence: TGTGCCAGCAGGGCGGGAGGGCCGGAGACCCAGTACTTC. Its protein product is CASRAGGPETQYF.

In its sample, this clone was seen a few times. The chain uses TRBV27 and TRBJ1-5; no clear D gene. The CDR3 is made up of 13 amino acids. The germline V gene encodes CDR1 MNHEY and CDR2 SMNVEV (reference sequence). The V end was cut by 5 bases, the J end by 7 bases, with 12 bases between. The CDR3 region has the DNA TGTGCCAGCAGTATGAGCCCGGGGCAGCCCCAGCATTTT. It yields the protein CASSMSPGQPQHF.

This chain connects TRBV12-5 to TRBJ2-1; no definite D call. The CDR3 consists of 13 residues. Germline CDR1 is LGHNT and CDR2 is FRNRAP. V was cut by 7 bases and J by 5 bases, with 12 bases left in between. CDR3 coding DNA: TGTGCTAGTGCTCTGACTGGAAACAATGAGCAGTTCTTC. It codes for CASALTGNNEQFF.

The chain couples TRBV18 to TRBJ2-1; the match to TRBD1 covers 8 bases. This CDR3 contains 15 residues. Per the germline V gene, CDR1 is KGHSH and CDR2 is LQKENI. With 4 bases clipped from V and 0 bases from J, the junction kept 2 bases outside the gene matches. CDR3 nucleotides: TGTGCCAGCTCACGGGACAGGAGCTCCTACAATGAGCAGTTCTTC. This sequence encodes CASSRDRSSYNEQFF.

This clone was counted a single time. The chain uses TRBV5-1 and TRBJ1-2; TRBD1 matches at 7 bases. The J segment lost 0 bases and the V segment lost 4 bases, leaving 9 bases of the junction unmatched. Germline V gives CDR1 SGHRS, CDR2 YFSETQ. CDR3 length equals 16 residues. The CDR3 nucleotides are TGCGCCAGCAGCAATTTCAACAGGGGAACTAACTATGGCTACACCTTC. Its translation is CASSNFNRGTNYGYTF.

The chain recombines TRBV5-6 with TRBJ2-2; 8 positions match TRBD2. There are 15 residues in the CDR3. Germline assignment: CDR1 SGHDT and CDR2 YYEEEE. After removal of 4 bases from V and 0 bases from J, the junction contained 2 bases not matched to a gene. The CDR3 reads CASSEGLANTGELFF. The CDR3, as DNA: TGTGCCAGCAGCGAGGGACTAGCGAACACCGGGGAGCTGTTTTTT.

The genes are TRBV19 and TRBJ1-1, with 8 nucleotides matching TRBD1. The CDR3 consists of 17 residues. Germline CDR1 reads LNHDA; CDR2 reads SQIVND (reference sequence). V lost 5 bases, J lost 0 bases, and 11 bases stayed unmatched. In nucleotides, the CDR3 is TGTGCCAGTAGTGTATTCCCGGGACAGGCCCTGAACACTGAAGCTTTCTTT. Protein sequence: CASSVFPGQALNTEAFF.

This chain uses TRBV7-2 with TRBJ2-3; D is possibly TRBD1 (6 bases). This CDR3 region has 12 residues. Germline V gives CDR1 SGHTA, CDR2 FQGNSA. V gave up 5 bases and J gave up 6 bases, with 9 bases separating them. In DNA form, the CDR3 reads TGTGCCAGCAGCCCAGGACAGGATACGCAGTATTTT. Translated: CASSPGQDTQYF.

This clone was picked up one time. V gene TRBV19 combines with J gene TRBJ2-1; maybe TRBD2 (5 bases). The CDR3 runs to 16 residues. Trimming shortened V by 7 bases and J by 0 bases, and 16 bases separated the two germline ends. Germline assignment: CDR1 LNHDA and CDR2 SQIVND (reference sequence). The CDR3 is CASIPSTGYSYNEQFF. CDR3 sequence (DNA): TGTGCCAGTATCCCGTCGACGGGGTACTCCTACAATGAGCAGTTCTTC.

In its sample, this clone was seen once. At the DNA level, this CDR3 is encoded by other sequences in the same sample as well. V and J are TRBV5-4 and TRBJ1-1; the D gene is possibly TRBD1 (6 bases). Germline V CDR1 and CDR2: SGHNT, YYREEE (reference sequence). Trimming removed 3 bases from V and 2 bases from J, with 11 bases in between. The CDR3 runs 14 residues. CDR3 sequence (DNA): TGTGCCAGCAGCTCTGGACAGCAAAACACTGAAGCTTTCTTT. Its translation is CASSSGQQNTEAFF.

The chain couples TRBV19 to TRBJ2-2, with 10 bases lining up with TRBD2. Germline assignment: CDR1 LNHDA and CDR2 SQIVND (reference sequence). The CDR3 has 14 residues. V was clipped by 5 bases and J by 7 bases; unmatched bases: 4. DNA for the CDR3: TGTGCCAGTAGTCCGGGACTAGCGATCGGGGAGCTGTTTTTT. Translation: CASSPGLAIGELFF.

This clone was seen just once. CDR3 in DNA: TGTGCCAGCAGCTTGGACAGGGACACCGGGGAGCTGTTTTTT. Amino acids: CASSLDRDTGELFF. The chain couples TRBV11-2 to TRBJ2-2; 8 bases match TRBD1. This CDR3 has 14 residues. Trimming took 3 bases from V and 3 from J; bases not matched to a gene: 0. The germline CDR1 and CDR2 sequences are SGHAT and FQNNGV.

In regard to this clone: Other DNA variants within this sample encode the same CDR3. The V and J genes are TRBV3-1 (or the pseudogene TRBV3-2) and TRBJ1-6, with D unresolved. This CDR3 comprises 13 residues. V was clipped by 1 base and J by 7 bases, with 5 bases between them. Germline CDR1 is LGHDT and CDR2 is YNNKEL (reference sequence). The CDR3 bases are TGTGCCAGCAGCCAAGGGGAGAATTCACCCCTCCACTTT. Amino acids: CASSQGENSPLHF.

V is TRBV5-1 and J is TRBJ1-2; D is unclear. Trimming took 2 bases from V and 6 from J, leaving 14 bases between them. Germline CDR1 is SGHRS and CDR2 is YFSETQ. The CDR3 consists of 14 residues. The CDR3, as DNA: TGCGCCAGCAGCTTCGATCGGGGAGAGAATGGCTACACCTTC. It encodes CASSFDRGENGYTF. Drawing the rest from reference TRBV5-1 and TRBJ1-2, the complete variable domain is KAGVTQTPRYLIKTRGQQVTLSCSPISGHRSVSWYQQTPGQGLQFLFEYFSETQRNKGNFPGRFSGRQFSNSRSEMNVSTLELGDSALYLCASSFDRGENGYTFGSGTRLTVV.

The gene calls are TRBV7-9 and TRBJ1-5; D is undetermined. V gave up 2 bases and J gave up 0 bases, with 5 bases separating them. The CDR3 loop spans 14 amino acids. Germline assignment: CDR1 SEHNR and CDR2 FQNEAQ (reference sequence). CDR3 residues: CASSLTYSNQPQHF. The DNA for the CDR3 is TGTGCCAGCAGCTTAACTTATAGCAATCAGCCCCAGCATTTT.

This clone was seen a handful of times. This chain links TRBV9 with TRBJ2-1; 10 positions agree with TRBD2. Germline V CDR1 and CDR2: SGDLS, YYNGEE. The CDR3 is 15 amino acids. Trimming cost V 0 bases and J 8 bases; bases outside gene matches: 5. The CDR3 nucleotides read TGTGCCAGCAGCGTAGAGGGGACTAGCGTTTATGAGCAGTTCTTC. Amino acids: CASSVEGTSVYEQFF.